What follows are 18 T cell receptor beta chains derived from one specimen sequenced in a study of cytomegalovirus exposure and HLA in healthy donors. 60 Vbeta and 13 Jbeta primers were used in PCR. Measured with immunoSEQ multiplex PCR; TCRdb has only the in-frame clones, and not every one. The table has about 250,000 clones, roughly 81% seen once. The specimen was PBMCs. The origin of the receptors is a girl aged 2 to 10 in good health and CMV-seronegative.

The chain uses TRBV10-3 and TRBJ2-5; possibly TRBD2 for D (6 bases). V lost 7 bases, J lost 3 bases, and 9 bases lay in between. CDR3 length: 12 residues. CDR1 and CDR2 from the germline V gene are ENHRY and SYGVKD. In DNA, the CDR3 is TGTGCCATCAAAGCTAGCGAAGAGACCCAGTACTTC. Encoded protein: CAIKASEETQYF.

The chain joins TRBV7-9 to TRBJ1-2, with a possible D match to TRBD1 (5 bases). Germline-derived CDR1 and CDR2 are SEHNR and FQNEAQ (reference sequence). The CDR3 extends over 14 amino acids. Deletions cut 1 base from V and 4 bases from J, with 10 bases between. CDR3 DNA: TGTGCCAGCAGCTTAGGGGGCAGTTTCTATGGCTACACCTTC. Its translation is CASSLGGSFYGYTF.

The J gene is TRBJ1-1, the V gene TRBV18; no clear D. The V and J ends lost 3 bases and 9 bases respectively, with 14 bases between them. Germline V CDR1 and CDR2: KGHSH, LQKENI. There are 13 residues in the CDR3. CDR3 loop: CASSPGVDYKAFF. CDR3 DNA: TGTGCCAGCTCACCCGGAGTCGACTATAAAGCTTTCTTT.

The chain couples TRBV4-1 to TRBJ2-1; 9 bases agree with TRBD2. The germline V gene has CDR1 MGHRA and CDR2 YSYEKL. CDR3 length: 15 amino acids. The junction had 8 bases not matched to a gene; V was cut back by 1 base and J by 10 bases. For the CDR3, the DNA is TGCGCCAGCAGCCAAGTTTCGGTCCTAGCGGGGGAGCAGTTCTTC. Encoded protein: CASSQVSVLAGEQFF.

The chain links TRBV7-8 to TRBJ2-5, with D tentatively TRBD2 (6 bases). Per germline, CDR1 SGHVS and CDR2 FQNEAQ. V lost 1 base to trimming and J lost 2 bases, with 14 bases between them. The CDR3 extends over 16 amino acids. CDR3 sequence (DNA): TGTGCCAGCAGCTTAGGGGGAGGAGTAAGACAAGAGACCCAGTACTTC. It codes for CASSLGGGVRQETQYF.

The chain couples TRBV2 to TRBJ2-5, with a tentative D call TRBD1 (5 bases). Germline CDR1 is SNHLY and CDR2 is FYNNEI. There are 14 residues in the CDR3. V was cut by 4 bases and J by 7 bases, with 16 bases left in between. This chain's CDR3 is CASSVRQGGGTQYF. CDR3 bases: TGTGCCAGCAGTGTAAGGCAGGGCGGCGGGACCCAGTACTTC.

J is TRBJ2-7 and V is TRBV30; tentatively, D is TRBD2 (5 bases). Per germline, CDR1 GTSNPN and CDR2 SVGIG (reference sequence). The CDR3 covers 13 residues. Between the trimmed V and J ends, which lost 1 base and 4 bases, there was a span of 11 bases. The CDR3 DNA sequence: TGTGCCTGGAGTGGGTCCAGCGGATACGAGCAGTACTTC. It yields the protein CAWSGSSGYEQYF.

This chain joins TRBV18 and TRBJ1-2, with 9 bases that match TRBD1. The CDR3 has 15 amino acids. Germline assignment: CDR1 KGHSH and CDR2 LQKENI. V shed 2 bases, J shed 5 bases, and the junction held 6 bases outside the gene matches. The CDR3 region has the DNA TGTGCCAGCTCACCAGGACAGGGGAGGGTGTATGGCTACACCTTC. Translation: CASSPGQGRVYGYTF.

The V call is TRBV30, the J call TRBJ2-3; 8 bases align to TRBD2. This CDR3 region has 17 residues. CDR1 GTSNPN and CDR2 SVGIG come from the germline V gene (reference sequence). Trimming at V came to 2 bases and at J to 0 bases, leaving 10 bases not matched to a gene. The CDR3 DNA reads as TGTGCCTGGAGTACCCTCCGACTAGCGTCTAGCACAGATACGCAGTATTTT. This sequence encodes CAWSTLRLASSTDTQYF.

Here the CDR3 reads CASSQDPAGLYEQYF. Written as DNA, the CDR3 is TGTGCCAGCAGCCAAGATCCAGCGGGATTGTACGAGCAGTACTTC. The rearrangement joins TRBV14 to TRBJ2-7; 7 bases line up with TRBD2. Germline V gene data show CDR1 as SGHDN and CDR2 as FVKESK. The CDR3 is 15 residues long. With V trimmed by 0 bases and J by 4 bases, 6 bases remained unmatched.

The chain is built from TRBV4-1 and TRBJ2-1; TRBD1 might be the D (5 bases). CDR1 is MGHRA, CDR2 YSYEKL, per germline. The CDR3 spans 13 residues. V shed 0 bases and J shed 10 bases, with 10 bases lying between them. CDR3 nucleotides: TGCGCCAGCAGCCAAGATAGGACAAACGAGCAGTTCTTC. Translated: CASSQDRTNEQFF.

The rearrangement uses TRBV6-5 and TRBJ2-7; D remains ambiguous. The CDR3 length is 13 residues. Between the trimmed V and J ends, which lost 5 bases and 0 bases, there was a span of 8 bases. The germline V gene has CDR1 MNHEY and CDR2 SVGAGI. The CDR3 region is CASSLTLSYEQYF. The CDR3 DNA reads TGTGCCAGCAGTCTGACACTCTCCTACGAGCAGTACTTC.

In DNA form, the CDR3 reads TGTGCCAGCAGTAGGACTAGCGGGATCGAGACCCAGTACTTC. Translation gives CASSRTSGIETQYF. This chain links TRBV27 with TRBJ2-5; TRBD2 matches 12 bases. This CDR3 contains 14 residues. Germline V gene lookup returns CDR1 MNHEY and CDR2 SMNVEV (reference sequence). Trimming cost V 5 bases and J 5 bases; bases outside gene matches: 3.

In nucleotides, the CDR3 is TGTGCCTGGAGTGGAAGGACAGGGAATGAGCAGTTCTTC. It codes for CAWSGRTGNEQFF. The gene calls are TRBV30 and TRBJ2-1; 8 bases are shared with TRBD1. The CDR3 loop spans 13 amino acids. Germline trimming cut 1 base from V and 7 bases from J; bases unmatched to any gene: 3. CDR1 GTSNPN and CDR2 SVGIG come from the germline V gene (reference sequence). Supplemented by reference TRBV30 and TRBJ2-1, the full variable domain reads SQTIHQWPATLVQPVGSPLSLECTVEGTSNPNLYWYRQAAGRGLQLLFYSVGIGQISSEVPQNLSASRPQDRQFILSSKKLLLSDSGFYLCAWSGRTGNEQFFGPGTRLTVL.

V gene TRBV4-1 combines with J gene TRBJ2-3; 11 bases are shared with TRBD2. The V gene's germline CDR1 is MGHRA and CDR2 YSYEKL. J was trimmed by 5 bases and V by 4 bases; bases with no gene match: 8. The CDR3 runs 16 residues. CDR3 nucleotides: TGCGCCAGCAGCCCTCGACTAGCGGGACGGGGAGATACGCAGTATTTT. Its protein is CASSPRLAGRGDTQYF.

This clone was observed a handful of times. The rearrangement links TRBV4-1 to TRBJ1-1, with D maybe TRBD1 (6 bases). V was cut by 5 bases and J by 5 bases, with 18 bases left in between. The CDR3 extends over 15 amino acids. Germline values: CDR1 MGHRA, CDR2 YSYEKL. The CDR3 DNA follows: TGCGCCAGCAGCTTAAGTGGGGGCGAGGGTACTGAAGCTTTCTTT. Translated: CASSLSGGEGTEAFF.

The V call is TRBV4-1, the J call TRBJ1-5; perhaps TRBD1 as D (6 bases). Looked up from germline, CDR1 is MGHRA and CDR2 is YSYEKL. V gave up 3 bases and J gave up 3 bases, with 9 bases separating them. The CDR3 consists of 14 residues. The CDR3 reads CASSQTGFNQPQHF. The CDR3 coding sequence is TGCGCCAGCAGCCAGACAGGCTTCAATCAGCCCCAGCATTTT.

The chain carries TRBV18 and TRBJ2-3, with no clear D. Germline V gene data show CDR1 as KGHSH and CDR2 as LQKENI. The CDR3 has 11 amino acids. Trimming left V 6 bases short and J 4 bases short, with 5 bases between. The CDR3 sequence: CASSVADTQYF. The CDR3, as DNA: TGTGCCAGCTCCGTCGCAGATACGCAGTATTTT.